Listed here are 28 T cell receptor beta chains from one sample, sequenced in a study of T cells in Graves' hyperthyroidism and ophthalmopathy. What was amplified from RNA transcripts were TCR beta CDR3 regions. TCR CDR3 regions were first amplified by RT-PCR with HTBI primers. One entry per CDR3 protein, called by TCRdb with MiXCR from the multiplex PCR reads. The sample lists under 350,000 distinct CDR3 sequences, 15% to 20% occurring once. Sequencing used blood. The receptors here all came from a woman aged 60-75 years with Graves' ophthalmopathy.

This clonotype has a count of ten or more. The chain is built from TRBV7-2 and TRBJ1-4; 10 bases line up with TRBD1. CDR3 length: 14 amino acids. Looked up from germline, CDR1 is SGHTA and CDR2 is FQGNSA. Unmatched junction bases numbered 4, after V lost 5 bases and J lost 7 bases. The CDR3 DNA sequence: TGTGCCAGCAGCCAGAGGACAGGGGGTGAAAAACTGTTTTTT. Protein sequence: CASSQRTGGEKLFF.

This clonotype was seen at least ten times. CDR3 protein: CAISEFAAGTAYNEQFF. CDR3 nucleotides: TGTGCCATCAGTGAGTTTGCGGCGGGAACGGCCTACAATGAGCAGTTCTTC. The rearrangement links TRBV10-3 to TRBJ2-1; perhaps TRBD2 as D (6 bases). Germline loops: CDR1 ENHRY, CDR2 SYGVKD. V lost 1 base and J lost 2, with 15 bases in between. This CDR3 spans 17 amino acids.

This clonotype appeared many times. The chain combines TRBV3-1 with TRBJ2-7; 11 bases line up with TRBD2. The CDR3 contains 13 residues. J lost 6 bases, V lost 4 bases, and 2 bases had no gene match. Germline loops: CDR1 LGHDT, CDR2 YNNKEL (reference sequence). The CDR3 loop reads CASSRLAGGEQYF. The CDR3 DNA reads as TGTGCCAGCAGCCGTCTAGCGGGGGGCGAGCAGTACTTC.

This clonotype came up a few times. CDR3 loop: CASSQDVVGGRELFF. The CDR3 nucleotides are TGTGCCAGCAGCCAAGATGTTGTAGGGGGAAGGGAGCTGTTTTTT. J is TRBJ2-2 and V is TRBV3-1; possibly TRBD1 for D (6 bases). Deletions cut 0 bases from V and 9 bases from J, with 14 bases between. The CDR3 has 15 residues. Germline values: CDR1 LGHDT, CDR2 YNNKEL (reference sequence).

The chain joins TRBV4-1 to TRBJ2-4; D remains ambiguous. Germline CDR1 is MGHRA and CDR2 is YSYEKL. The ends were cut back, 3 bases at V and 5 bases at J, with 8 bases in the middle. CDR3 length: 13 residues. CDR3 DNA sequence: TGCGCCAGCAGCCAGGTGGCCCAAAACATTCAGTACTTC. Encoded protein: CASSQVAQNIQYF.

This clonotype was detected many times. The chain joins TRBV30 to TRBJ2-7; D possibly matches TRBD1 or TRBD2 (5 bases each). V lost 1 base, J lost 7 bases, and 17 bases lay in between. Germline-derived CDR1 and CDR2 are GTSNPN and SVGIG (reference sequence). The CDR3 is made up of 14 amino acids. The CDR3 loop reads CAWSAGTREMEQYF. The CDR3 nucleotides read TGTGCCTGGAGTGCCGGGACCCGCGAGATGGAGCAGTACTTC.

This clonotype has at least ten counts. V usage is TRBV9 and J usage is TRBJ1-6; D is undetermined. V lost 4 bases, J lost 0 bases, and 11 bases lay in between. CDR3 length equals 16 residues. The germline V gene encodes CDR1 SGDLS and CDR2 YYNGEE. The DNA of the CDR3 is TGTGCCAGCAGCTTGACACCGAGCTCCTATAATTCACCCCTCCACTTT. Residues: CASSLTPSSYNSPLHF.

This clonotype was counted at least ten times. This chain links TRBV11-2 with TRBJ2-1; 11 bases fit TRBD2. Germline V gene sequence: CDR1 SGHAT, CDR2 FQNNGV. The CDR3 is 16 residues long. Losses at the gene ends were 4 bases for V and 4 bases for J; bases not matched to a gene: 6. For the CDR3, the DNA is TGTGCCAGCAGCTCGACCCTAGCGGGGGGATACAATGAGCAGTTCTTC. It codes for CASSSTLAGGYNEQFF.

This clonotype has a handful of counts. This chain joins TRBV4-1 and TRBJ2-7, with 9 bases that match TRBD1. CDR1 is MGHRA, CDR2 YSYEKL, per germline. The CDR3 is made up of 14 amino acids. Trimming cost V 4 bases and J 4 bases; bases outside gene matches: 5. The CDR3 region has the DNA TGCGCCAGCAGCCTCCGGGACAGGGAGTACGAGCAGTACTTC. It translates to CASSLRDREYEQYF.

Points on this clonotype: It may be a read error: a sequence one base away is much more abundant. The chain is built from TRBV6-5 and TRBJ2-2, with 8 bases fitting TRBD2. V lost 2 bases and J lost 5; bases outside the gene matches: 1. Per the germline V gene, CDR1 is MNHEY and CDR2 is SVGAGI. This CDR3 has 14 residues. CDR3 amino acids: CASSYQRGTGELFF. CDR3 in DNA: TGTGCCAGCAGTTACCAGCGGGGGACCGGGGAGCTGTTTTTT.

This clonotype has a handful of counts. This sequence joins TRBV4-3 and TRBJ2-2; unclear D gene. Germline V gene data show CDR1 as LGHNA and CDR2 as YSLEER. The CDR3 consists of 17 residues. The V end was cut by 0 bases, the J end by 5 bases, with 16 bases between. The CDR3 reads CASSQDSTVGGTGELFF. DNA of the CDR3: TGCGCCAGCAGCCAAGATTCCACGGTGGGCGGTACCGGGGAGCTGTTTTTT.

This clonotype appeared a few times. The chain combines TRBV29-1 with TRBJ1-5; no reliable D call. Trimming cost V 4 bases and J 0 bases, with 7 bases left between them. There are 13 residues in the CDR3. Germline V gene sequence: CDR1 SQVTM, CDR2 ANQGSEA. CDR3 sequence reads: CSVGEFSNQPQHF. The CDR3 DNA reads as TGCAGCGTTGGAGAATTTAGCAATCAGCCCCAGCATTTT. The full variable domain, its missing parts supplied by reference TRBV29-1 and TRBJ1-5, is SAVISQKPSRDICQRGTSLTIQCQVDSQVTMMFWYRQQPGQSLTLIATANQGSEATYESGFVIDKFPISRPNLTFSTLTVSNMSPEDSSIYLCSVGEFSNQPQHFGDGTRLSIL.

At least ten counts were recorded for this clonotype. The genes are TRBV20-1 and TRBJ1-1; the match to TRBD1 covers 8 bases. V shed 3 bases, J shed 4 bases, and the junction held 4 bases outside the gene matches. The germline gives CDR1 DFQATT, CDR2 SNEGSKA (reference sequence). This CDR3 is 13 amino acids long. In DNA form, the CDR3 reads TGCAGTGCTAGGGACAGGGTTAGCACTGAAGCTTTCTTT. Its translation: CSARDRVSTEAFF.

This clonotype occurred once. The CDR3 DNA sequence: TGCAGTGCTTTCACAGGGAAGGACTACGAGCAGTACTTC. Its translation is CSAFTGKDYEQYF. V and J are TRBV20-1 and TRBJ2-7; D perhaps matches TRBD1 (6 bases). Germline CDR1 reads DFQATT; CDR2 reads SNEGSKA (reference sequence). V was trimmed by 5 bases and J by 3 bases, leaving 14 bases between them. The CDR3 is made up of 13 amino acids.

This clonotype came up a few times. This chain uses TRBV6-2 or TRBV6-3 with TRBJ2-7; D is uncertain. Germline lookup yields CDR1 MNHEY and CDR2 SVGEGT. The CDR3 is 11 amino acids. Trimming pared 4 bases from V and 8 bases from J, leaving 9 bases between. CDR3 protein: CASSSVGKQYF. The DNA for the CDR3 is TGTGCCAGCAGTTCAGTGGGAAAGCAGTACTTC.

At least ten counts were recorded for this clonotype. The genes are TRBV2 and TRBJ2-2; no clear D. V was pared by 6 bases and J by 5 bases, with 19 bases between. Germline CDR1 SNHLY, CDR2 FYNNEI. The CDR3 contains 16 residues. The CDR3 DNA reads as TGTGCCAGCAGATGGGCGACCCTAGGTTCGACCGGGGAGCTGTTTTTT. Encoded protein: CASRWATLGSTGELFF.

This clonotype was seen many times. The chain couples TRBV7-9 to TRBJ2-1, with 9 positions matching TRBD1. Germline V lookup: CDR1 SEHNR, CDR2 FQNEAQ (reference sequence). The CDR3 spans 15 residues. V dropped 4 bases and J dropped 7; count of bases not matched to a gene: 8. The CDR3 loop is CASSSTGTGWNEQFF. CDR3 bases: TGTGCCAGCAGCTCGACCGGGACAGGGTGGAATGAGCAGTTCTTC.

This clonotype was observed at least ten times. The gene calls are TRBV12-3 or TRBV12-4 and TRBJ1-1; no clear D. CDR3 size: 14 residues. Trimming removed 4 bases from V and 3 bases from J, with 12 bases in between. The CDR3 region has the DNA TGTGCCAGCAGTTCCAATGCCGGTTACACTGAAGCTTTCTTT. Protein sequence: CASSSNAGYTEAFF.

This clonotype was found many times. The chain uses TRBV10-3 and TRBJ1-2; no reliable D call. This CDR3 is 14 amino acids long. The V and J ends lost 0 bases and 7 bases respectively, with 12 bases between them. CDR1 and CDR2 from the germline V gene are ENHRY and SYGVKD. The CDR3 reads CAISESVEVLGYTF. The CDR3 DNA is TGTGCCATCAGTGAGTCGGTGGAGGTCCTTGGCTACACCTTC.

The table lists this clonotype with many counts. This chain links TRBV20-1 with TRBJ1-5; D is undetermined. V was pared by 3 bases and J by 4 bases, with 10 bases between. CDR1 DFQATT and CDR2 SNEGSKA come from the germline V gene (reference sequence). CDR3 length: 13 residues. In nucleotides, the CDR3 is TGCAGTGCTAGTAAGGGTCCGAATCAGCCCCAGCATTTT. Residues: CSASKGPNQPQHF.

There are many counts of this clonotype. This chain connects TRBV6-2 or TRBV6-3 to TRBJ2-1; weak D call: TRBD1 (6 bases). CDR3 length equals 16 residues. The germline V gene has CDR1 MNHEY and CDR2 SVGEGT. The V gene lost 3 bases and the J gene lost 0 bases, with 12 bases spanning the gap. The CDR3 region is CASSYNRVSSYNEQFF. CDR3 coding DNA: TGTGCCAGCAGTTATAACAGGGTTAGCTCCTACAATGAGCAGTTCTTC.

Ten or more counts support this clonotype. This chain links TRBV18 with TRBJ2-3; D not certain. Trimming removed 6 bases from V and 5 bases from J, with 12 bases in between. Looked up from germline, CDR1 is KGHSH and CDR2 is LQKENI. The CDR3 has 13 amino acids. CDR3 coding DNA: TGTGCCAGCTCCCCCCCCGGTGGAGATACGCAGTATTTT. Translation: CASSPPGGDTQYF. The whole variable domain, remainder taken from reference TRBV18 and TRBJ2-3, is NAGVMQNPRHLVRRRGQEARLRCSPMKGHSHVYWYRQLPEEGLKFMVYLQKENIIDESGMPKERFSAEFPKEGPSILRIQQVVRGDSAAYFCASSPPGGDTQYFGPGTRLTVL.

The rearrangement uses TRBV20-1 and TRBJ2-2, with no clear D. The CDR3 sequence is 12 residues long. V was clipped by 3 bases and J by 3 bases, with 5 bases between them. In germline, CDR1 is DFQATT, CDR2 SNEGSKA (reference sequence). CDR3 loop: CSASEYTGELFF. For the CDR3, the DNA is TGCAGTGCTAGTGAATACACCGGGGAGCTGTTTTTT.

The chain joins TRBV7-2 to TRBJ2-5, with TRBD2 as a possible D gene (7 bases). Trimming removed 5 bases at V and 6 bases at J, with 13 bases between. The CDR3 has 13 residues. Germline values: CDR1 SGHTA, CDR2 FQGNSA. CDR3: CASSRSGGKTQYF. In DNA form, the CDR3 reads TGTGCCAGCAGCCGCTCGGGGGGCAAGACCCAGTACTTC.

The V gene is TRBV4-1, the J gene TRBJ2-3; 7 bases line up with TRBD2. The V and J ends lost 3 bases and 3 bases, in that order; junction bases with no gene match: 9. The germline V gene has CDR1 MGHRA and CDR2 YSYEKL. The CDR3 has 16 residues. The CDR3 DNA follows: TGCGCCAGCAGCCATCCCCTAGCGGAGACAACAGATACGCAGTATTTT. Translated, it gives CASSHPLAETTDTQYF.

The chain carries TRBV12-3 or TRBV12-4 and TRBJ2-7; 8 positions agree with TRBD1. The V and J ends lost 3 bases and 6 bases, in that order; junction bases with no gene match: 10. The CDR3 sequence is 15 residues long. CDR3 sequence: CASSFSADRVIEQYF. The CDR3 region has the DNA TGTGCCAGCAGTTTTTCCGCGGACAGGGTAATCGAGCAGTACTTC.

The sample holds a few counts of this clonotype. The chain links TRBV6-1 to TRBJ2-7; D is uncertain. CDR3 size: 13 residues. V gave up 3 bases and J gave up 2 bases, with 8 bases separating them. Germline lookup yields CDR1 MNHNS and CDR2 SASEGT. The CDR3 loop is CASSELRTYEQYF. The CDR3 bases are TGTGCCAGCAGTGAGCTTCGTACCTACGAGCAGTACTTC.

This clonotype has at least ten counts. The rearrangement joins TRBV27 to TRBJ2-3; D is unresolved. Trimming removed 6 bases at V and 0 bases at J, with 19 bases between. The germline V gene has CDR1 MNHEY and CDR2 SMNVEV (reference sequence). The CDR3 consists of 17 residues. The CDR3 here is CASSPPAGIFSTDTQYF. The CDR3 DNA is TGTGCCAGCAGCCCCCCCGCAGGAATTTTCAGCACAGATACGCAGTATTTT.